Sequencing of this TCR beta chain was carried out in a study of beta chain features in type 1 diabetes (dated by TCRdb to 2017 to 2018). About the study as a whole: No differences in mean age, gender distribution, total cell number or subset yield were found between patients and healthy donors. Whereas all 30 or so donors provided naive and central memory subsets, regulatory and stem cell-like memory subsets were isolated from just 8 patients and roughly 8 healthy donors. A total of over 90,000,000 sorted cells were examined across all samples, and a strong correlation was observed between cell number per subset and RNA yield. The study compared the TCRB repertoires of sorted circulating CD4+ T cell subsets in recently diagnosed type 1 diabetes patients with those in matched healthy donors. What the research found in general, with its limitations: Because cDNA rather than genomic DNA was sequenced, highly expressing activated cells could have been over-represented, although no difference in activation and CD3 levels was found between groups. HLA sub-analyses involved small numbers of individuals, so any influence of HLA type on TCRB rearrangement remained unresolved. At VDJ recombination sites, patients with type 1 diabetes made fewer insertions and deleted more nucleotides, a pattern implying thymic rearrangement abnormalities. The naive, central memory and regulatory TCRB repertoires appeared to resemble one another more closely among patients than among healthy donors. A moderate but significant shortening of TCRB CDR3 length was observed in type 1 diabetes patients in all four CD4+ subsets. Shorter templates might have been favored by PCR, but patient and control samples were amplified and corrected together, so both groups would have been affected equally by any skew.

To note about this clone: It has no known antigen specificity. No per-base quality is available; no much larger clone lies one base away.

Each donor gave one peripheral blood draw, approximately 120 mL on average, collected into heparinised tubes. A BD FACSAria II and a panel including CD45RO, CCR7, CD25, CD127, CD95 and CD27 were used to sort naive, central memory, regulatory and stem cell-like memory CD4+ T cells. A purity above 98% was achieved for all sorted populations. PBMCs were isolated immediately by Lymphoprep density gradient centrifugation and stained directly without culture. To minimize batch effects, samples were stained and sorted in pairs, one healthy donor with one patient per experiment. The High Capacity cDNA Reverse Transcription Kit was used to reverse transcribe all of the isolated RNA, meaning that expressed TCRB transcripts were what got sequenced. Deep immunoSEQ sequencing was performed on naive, central memory and regulatory T cell samples, with an average of roughly 3.5 million total reads per sample. Sorted cells were lysed in RLT buffer and RNA was extracted with DNase-treated RNeasy Micro or Mini kits, depending on cell number. Each cell subset was processed separately to prevent cross-contamination, with patient and healthy donor samples processed together. The immunoSEQ multiplex PCR was used to amplify TCRB sequences from cDNA, generating 87-bp fragments that spanned the CDR3 region. Sequencing of the amplicons was performed on the Illumina HiSeq platform. The study's processing was this. PCR bias was computationally corrected using synthetic template baselines, reads within Hamming distance 2 were collapsed, and singletons that could not be merged were discarded. Reads were aligned against IMGT to assign V, D and J genes, CDR3 length and insertions or deletions at six rearrangement sites. Within each subset, clonotype counts were normalized to sorted cell number, after which true diversity and Gini coefficients were computed with the tcR R package. The overlap coefficient, calculated on TCRB nucleotide sequences, was used to quantify repertoire sharing. Out-of-frame TCRB sequences from naive cells were analyzed to stand in for the pre-selection repertoire. The table comes from immuneACCESS by way of TCRdb, which keeps in-frame sequences with V and J called. Part of the clones is missing from these tables; in studies checked, under half for an unresolved V gene and the rest for unknown reasons. V, J and clone size reflect that table, while D and trimming were determined from the DNA. The sample profile shows hundreds of thousands of clones; over 13% of them were found once. Roughly 0.04% of the sample is taken by the ten largest.

This TCR was recovered from a man in his late teens or twenties with type 1 diabetes. What was sequenced was naive CD4+ T cells from blood. Sample cell subset or site, as interpreted from the label and publication: true naive CD4+ T cells.

The DNA reads as follows: TGTGCCAGCAGCCCTAGGGCTCCGAGGGAGCAGTTCTTC. This codes for CASSPRAPREQFF. The rearrangement combines TRBV5-4 with TRBJ2-1; a confident D gene designation cannot be given. V was cut back by 4 bases and J by 10 bases, leaving a gap of 15 bases between them. The CDR3 spans 13 residues, from the cysteine through the phenylalanine. Here the CDR3 DNA is all that survives: 39 bases in frame from base 1. Via the germline V gene (reference sequence), CDR1 is SGHNT and CDR2 YYREEE.